This record covers a single T cell receptor (beta chain). This clonotype was detected many times. Its antigen is unknown. Per-base quality was not reported, and no clone a single base away is much larger than it. cDNA was synthesized by template-switch 5'RACE using a primer with a 10-nucleotide random unique molecular identifier that tagged each TCR transcript. Every sequencing run covered 15-18 subjects and yielded more than 170 million TCR-beta sequences. The RNeasy kit was used to extract total RNA. TCR-beta VDJ regions were amplified with primers for the TCR constant region and the 5'RACE anchor, using the KAPA Real-time Library Amplification kit. Sample indexes and Illumina adaptors were added in a first PCR, after which library yield was increased in a second PCR. After Ampure bead purification, the TCR product of roughly 650 bp was size-selected on a 2% E-gel SizeSelection system. Before pooling, library quality was checked on a Bioanalyzer, concentration was measured with Qubit, and libraries were quantified with the Kapa Library Quantification kit. Paired-end 2 x 150 bp sequencing of the libraries was performed on an Illumina HiSeq 2500. To increase sequence diversity, roughly 24-32% phiX was spiked into each library pool. Per the original workflow: Quality-filtered reads were processed with the UMI-based MiGEC pipeline, which removed over 75% of raw TCR sequences during error correction. IMGT germline references were used for aligning VDJ genes, and each clonotype was defined as a unique CDR3 amino acid sequence together with its V-J genes. VDJtools evaluated clonal expansion, Shannon diversity and CDR3 relatedness (CalcPairwiseDistances, ClusterSamples); CLCbio workbench built phylogenetic trees. A clone was classed as expanded if it had 8 or more unique UMIs, a cutoff based on coefficient-of-variation modelling across technical triplicates. The public reads were quality trimmed at Q25 with fastp and then assembled into clones with MiXCR by TCRdb, keeping productive beta chains. Rows are unified per CDR3 protein, each entry keeping the most common DNA and genes. TCRdb's processing, not the study's, gives the V and J calls here. The sample table records roughly 41,000 distinct CDR3 sequences; about 1.8% of these occur just once. 2.2% of the sample goes to the ten largest clones.

The data are from a study of neurological immune-mediated disorders (dated by TCRdb to between 2017 and 2020). For the wider study: Among the approximately 34 multiple sclerosis patients, relapsing-remitting MS accounted for some 30 and secondary progressive MS accounted for 3. The study compared peripheral blood TCR-beta repertoires of HTLV-I-associated myelopathy (HAM/TSP) patients, multiple sclerosis patients and healthy controls using UMI-based sequencing. Alongside PBMC samples, the set of 80 to 130 TCR-beta libraries contained longitudinal samples, technical triplicates, and paired CD4+ and CD8+ T-cell subsets that had been sorted. The cohort was made up of approximately 69 subjects, consisting of roughly 14 HAM/TSP patients, around 35 multiple sclerosis patients and some 20 healthy controls.

V gives up 1 base and J gives up 5 bases, and the segment between their germline ends measures 15 bases. From the cysteine through the phenylalanine, the CDR3 covers 14 amino acids. The CDR3 DNA has 42 bases and is translated from base 1. For CDR1 and CDR2, the germline V gene (reference sequence) lists DFQATT and SNEGSKA. For the unsorted PBMC libraries, 2 million PBMCs were stored in RNAlater at -80 degrees C until RNA extraction and were used to generate the libraries. The multiple sclerosis patients were enrolled in a US clinical protocol that used magnetic resonance imaging to evaluate disease progression. PBMCs were separated from peripheral blood using Ficoll-Hypaque density gradient centrifugation and then cryopreserved in liquid nitrogen. What the work shows at the level of the full study, not this receptor alone: No clinical or MRI features were associated with the MS cluster, and the authors said that larger cohorts are needed. TCR clonal expansion was greatest in HAM/TSP patients and smallest in MS patients, who ranked below even healthy controls. Across subjects, expanded clones never shared an identical CDR3 amino acid sequence, which suggests that the TCR-beta repertoires in every group were private. In a phylogenetic analysis, the repertoires of 18 out of 34 MS patients fell into a single cluster of related CDR3 sequences, pointing to a possible signature at the repertoire level.

The sample was PBMCs. This TCR came from a woman between 40 and 50 years old with multiple sclerosis. The rearranged chain carries TRBV20-1 and TRBJ2-7; the D gene is perhaps TRBD2, on 5 matching bases. The bases are TGCAGTGCTAGAGGTGAAGGAACAGCGGACGAGCAGTACTTC. It is translated as CSARGEGTADEQYF.